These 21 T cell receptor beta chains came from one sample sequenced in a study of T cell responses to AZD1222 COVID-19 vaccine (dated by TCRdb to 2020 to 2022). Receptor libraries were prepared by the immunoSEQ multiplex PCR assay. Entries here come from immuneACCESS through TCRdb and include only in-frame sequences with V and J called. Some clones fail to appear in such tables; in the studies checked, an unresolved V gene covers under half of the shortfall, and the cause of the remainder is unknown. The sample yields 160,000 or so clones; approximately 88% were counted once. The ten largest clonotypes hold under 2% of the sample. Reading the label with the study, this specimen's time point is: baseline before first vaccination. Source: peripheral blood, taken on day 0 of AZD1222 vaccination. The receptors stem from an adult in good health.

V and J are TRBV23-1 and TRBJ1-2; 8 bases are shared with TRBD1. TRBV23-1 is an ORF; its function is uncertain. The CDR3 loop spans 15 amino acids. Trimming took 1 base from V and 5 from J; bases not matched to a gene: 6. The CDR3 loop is CASSQLTGGGYGYTF. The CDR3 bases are TGCGCCAGCAGTCAATTAACAGGGGGGGGTTATGGCTACACCTTC.

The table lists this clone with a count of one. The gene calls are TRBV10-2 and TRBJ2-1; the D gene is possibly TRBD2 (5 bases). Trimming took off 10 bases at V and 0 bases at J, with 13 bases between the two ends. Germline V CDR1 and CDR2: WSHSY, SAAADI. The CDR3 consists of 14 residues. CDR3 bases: TGCGCCACTCAGCCCGAGGGCTCCTACAATGAGCAGTTCTTC. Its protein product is CATQPEGSYNEQFF.

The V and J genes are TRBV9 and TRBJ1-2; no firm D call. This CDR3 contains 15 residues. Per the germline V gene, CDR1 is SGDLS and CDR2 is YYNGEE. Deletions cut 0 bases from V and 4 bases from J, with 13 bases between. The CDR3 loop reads CASSVAVGASYGYTF. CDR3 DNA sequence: TGTGCCAGCAGCGTAGCCGTAGGAGCAAGCTATGGCTACACCTTC.

The DNA for the CDR3 is TGTGCCTGGGAACAGGGAATTAGTTCACCCCTCCACTTT. It specifies CAWEQGISSPLHF. This chain joins TRBV30 and TRBJ1-6; tentative D call: TRBD1 (6 bases). This CDR3 comprises 13 residues. The V end was cut by 5 bases, the J end by 9 bases, with 14 bases between. In germline, CDR1 is GTSNPN, CDR2 SVGIG (reference sequence).

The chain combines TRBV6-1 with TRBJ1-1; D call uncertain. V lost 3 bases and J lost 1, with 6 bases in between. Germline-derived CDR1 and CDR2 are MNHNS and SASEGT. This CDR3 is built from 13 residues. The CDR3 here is CASSDERNTEAFF. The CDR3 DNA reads TGTGCCAGCAGTGATGAGCGGAACACTGAAGCTTTCTTT.

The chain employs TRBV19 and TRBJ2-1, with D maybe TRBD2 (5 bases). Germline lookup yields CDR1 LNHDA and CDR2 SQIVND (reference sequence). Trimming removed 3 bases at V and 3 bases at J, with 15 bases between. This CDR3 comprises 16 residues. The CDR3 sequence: CASSIEGLGYYNEQFF. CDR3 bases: TGTGCCAGTAGTATCGAGGGCCTGGGATACTACAATGAGCAGTTCTTC.

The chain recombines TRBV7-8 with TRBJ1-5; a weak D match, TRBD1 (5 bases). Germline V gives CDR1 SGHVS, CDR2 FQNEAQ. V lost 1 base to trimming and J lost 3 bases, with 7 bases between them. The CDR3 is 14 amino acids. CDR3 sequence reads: CASSLEGSNQPQHF. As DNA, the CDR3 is TGTGCCAGCAGCTTAGAGGGGTCCAATCAGCCCCAGCATTTT.

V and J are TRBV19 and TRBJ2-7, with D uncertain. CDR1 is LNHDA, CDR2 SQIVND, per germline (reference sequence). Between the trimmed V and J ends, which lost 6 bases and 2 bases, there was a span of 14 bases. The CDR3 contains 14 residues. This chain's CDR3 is CASSPTGRPYEQYV. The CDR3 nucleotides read TGTGCCAGTAGCCCTACCGGGCGCCCCTACGAGCAGTACGTC.

CDR3 DNA: TGTGCCAGCAGCCGGGGGACTAGCGGGAGGCAGACCCAGTACTTC. Its translation: CASSRGTSGRQTQYF. The chain is built from TRBV6-2 or TRBV6-3 and TRBJ2-5, with TRBD2 identical over 15 bases. CDR1 MNHEY and CDR2 SVGEGT come from the germline V gene. This CDR3 is 15 amino acids long. V trimming: 6 bases; J trimming: 6 bases; junction bases outside the gene matches: 5.

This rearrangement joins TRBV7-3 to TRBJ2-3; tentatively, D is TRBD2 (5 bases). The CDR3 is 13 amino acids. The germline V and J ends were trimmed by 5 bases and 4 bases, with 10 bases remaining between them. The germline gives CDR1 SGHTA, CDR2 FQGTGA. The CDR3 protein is CASSPGLSDTQYF. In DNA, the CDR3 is TGTGCCAGCAGCCCCGGACTGTCAGATACGCAGTATTTT.

The CDR3 here is CASSNSGTGAPRGYGYTF. For the CDR3, the DNA is TGCGCCAGCAGCAACTCCGGGACAGGGGCCCCCCGGGGCTATGGCTACACCTTC. J is TRBJ1-2 and V is TRBV5-1; 10 bases are shared with TRBD1. V lost 4 bases, J lost 4 bases, and 16 bases stayed unmatched. The germline V gene has CDR1 SGHRS and CDR2 YFSETQ. This CDR3 spans 18 amino acids.

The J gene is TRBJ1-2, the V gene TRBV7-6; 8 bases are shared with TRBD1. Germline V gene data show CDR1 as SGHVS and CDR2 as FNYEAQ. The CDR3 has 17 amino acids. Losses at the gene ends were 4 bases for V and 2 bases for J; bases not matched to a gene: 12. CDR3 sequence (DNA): TGTGCCAGCAGCTCCCGGACAGGGAGGACAGGAAACTATGGCTACACCTTC. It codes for CASSSRTGRTGNYGYTF.

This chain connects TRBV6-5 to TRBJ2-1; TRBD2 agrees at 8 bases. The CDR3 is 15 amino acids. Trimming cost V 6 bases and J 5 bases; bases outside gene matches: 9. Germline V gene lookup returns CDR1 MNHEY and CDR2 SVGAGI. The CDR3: CASRPGGGINNEQFF. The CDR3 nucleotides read TGTGCCAGCAGACCAGGCGGGGGGATAAACAATGAGCAGTTCTTC.

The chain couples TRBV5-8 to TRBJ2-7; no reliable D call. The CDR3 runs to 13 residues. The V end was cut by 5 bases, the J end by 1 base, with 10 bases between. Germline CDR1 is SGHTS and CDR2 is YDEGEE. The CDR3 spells CASRLPASYEQYV. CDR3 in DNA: TGTGCCAGCAGGTTGCCAGCATCCTACGAGCAGTACGTC.

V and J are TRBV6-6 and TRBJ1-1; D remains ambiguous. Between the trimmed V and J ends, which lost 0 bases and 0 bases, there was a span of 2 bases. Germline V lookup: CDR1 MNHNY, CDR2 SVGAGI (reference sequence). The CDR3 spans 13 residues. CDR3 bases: TGTGCCAGCAGTTACTCTTTGAACACTGAAGCTTTCTTT. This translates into CASSYSLNTEAFF.

The CDR3 nucleotides are TGTGCCAGCAGTTTTATAGGGCAGGGGGCTACCAACACTGAAGCTTTCTTT. It specifies CASSFIGQGATNTEAFF. The chain employs TRBV27 and TRBJ1-1; 8 nucleotides align to TRBD1. From germline, CDR1 is MNHEY and CDR2 SMNVEV (reference sequence). V shed 3 bases, J shed 2 bases, and the junction held 11 bases outside the gene matches. CDR3 size: 17 residues.

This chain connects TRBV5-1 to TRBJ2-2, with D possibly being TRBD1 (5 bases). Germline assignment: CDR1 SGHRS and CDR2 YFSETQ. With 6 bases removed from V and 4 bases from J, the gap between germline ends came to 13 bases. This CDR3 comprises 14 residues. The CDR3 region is CASTRAQGTGELFF. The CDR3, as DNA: TGCGCCAGCACCCGTGCGCAGGGCACCGGGGAGCTGTTTTTT.

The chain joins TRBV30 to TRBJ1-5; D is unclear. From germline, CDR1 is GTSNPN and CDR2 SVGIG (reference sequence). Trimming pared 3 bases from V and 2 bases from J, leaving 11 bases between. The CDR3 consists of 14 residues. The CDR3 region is CAWRGSSGNQPQHF. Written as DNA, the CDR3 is TGTGCCTGGAGAGGATCGTCGGGCAATCAGCCCCAGCATTTT. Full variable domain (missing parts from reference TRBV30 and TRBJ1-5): SQTIHQWPATLVQPVGSPLSLECTVEGTSNPNLYWYRQAAGRGLQLLFYSVGIGQISSEVPQNLSASRPQDRQFILSSKKLLLSDSGFYLCAWRGSSGNQPQHFGDGTRLSIL.

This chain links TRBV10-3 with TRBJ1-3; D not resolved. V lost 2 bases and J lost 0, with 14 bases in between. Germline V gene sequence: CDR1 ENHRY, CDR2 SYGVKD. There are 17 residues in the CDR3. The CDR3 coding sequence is TGTGCCATCAGTGAGCGAGCCGTTCTTAACTCTGGAAACACCATATATTTT. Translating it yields CAISERAVLNSGNTIYF.

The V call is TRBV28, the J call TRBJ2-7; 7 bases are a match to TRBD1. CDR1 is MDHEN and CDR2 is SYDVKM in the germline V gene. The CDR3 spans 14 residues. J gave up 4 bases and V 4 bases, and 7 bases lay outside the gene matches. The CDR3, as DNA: TGTGCCAGCAGTTCCGGGGACAGTCAGTACGAGCAGTACGTC. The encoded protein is CASSSGDSQYEQYV.

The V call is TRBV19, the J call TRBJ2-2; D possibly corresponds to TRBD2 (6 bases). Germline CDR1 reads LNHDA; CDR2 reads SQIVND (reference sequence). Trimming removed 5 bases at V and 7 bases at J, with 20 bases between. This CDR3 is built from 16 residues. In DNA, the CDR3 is TGTGCCAGTAGTTCCCTCTACCGGGGGATGAACGGGGAGCTGTTTTTT. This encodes CASSSLYRGMNGELFF.